The next 27 T cell receptor beta chains were all read from a single sample in a study of response to subunit inactivated influenza vaccine. One entry per CDR3 protein, called by TCRdb with MiXCR from the RT-PCR reads. The sample has 200,000 to 250,000 distinct CDR3 sequences, 10% to 15% seen once; the top ten hold 7.5% to 10%. Sequencing used non-naive T cells sorted from PBMCs, obtained 14 days before vaccination. All receptors derive from a man aged 50 or older who received an inactivated influenza vaccine.

The genes are TRBV20-1 and TRBJ1-6, with 7 bases aligning to TRBD1. Germline values: CDR1 DFQATT, CDR2 SNEGSKA (reference sequence). V was pared by 5 bases and J by 4 bases, with 5 bases of the junction left unmatched. The CDR3 contains 14 residues. In DNA, the CDR3 is TGCAGTGCTGGCCTACAGGGGTATAATTCACCCCTCCACTTT. It translates to CSAGLQGYNSPLHF.

To note about this clonotype: Being one base from a much bigger clone, this may be a read error. The V gene is TRBV4-1, the J gene TRBJ2-4; D gene unclear. Germline V CDR1 and CDR2: MGHRA, YSYEKL. The CDR3 loop spans 16 amino acids. CDR3 protein: CASSQGPYLARNIQYF. The CDR3 nucleotides read TGCGCCAGCAGCCAGGGTCCGTACTTAGCCAGAAACATTCAGTACTTC.

This clonotype occurred a few times. The CDR3 DNA reads as TGTGCCAGCAGGAACCACGCCGGGGGCCAAGAGACCCAGTACTTC. Its translation is CASRNHAGGQETQYF. The chain employs TRBV2 and TRBJ2-5, with D perhaps matching TRBD2 (6 bases). Trimming removed 6 bases from V and 1 base from J, with 15 bases in between. The CDR3 loop spans 15 amino acids. Germline loops: CDR1 SNHLY, CDR2 FYNNEI.

The chain recombines TRBV7-8 with TRBJ2-5; 11 bases agree with TRBD2. Germline V gene sequence: CDR1 SGHVS, CDR2 FQNEAQ. This CDR3 is 17 amino acids long. Germline trimming cut 6 bases from V and 2 bases from J; bases unmatched to any gene: 11. The CDR3 reads CASRDASGRPIQETQYF. The DNA of the CDR3 is TGTGCCAGCAGGGATGCTAGCGGGAGGCCAATTCAAGAGACCCAGTACTTC.

The V and J genes are TRBV15 and TRBJ2-3; D is ambiguous. Germline V CDR1 and CDR2: LNHNV, YYDKDF (reference sequence). The V end was cut by 0 bases, the J end by 4 bases, with 11 bases between. The CDR3 has 15 residues. CDR3 nucleotide sequence: TGTGCCACCAGCAGAGATGGCGTGAAGTCAGATACGCAGTATTTT. Its protein product is CATSRDGVKSDTQYF.

With respect to this clonotype: It may be a read error: a sequence one base away is much more abundant. The V call is TRBV5-1, the J call TRBJ2-2; no clear D. V was pared by 4 bases and J by 1 base, with 14 bases between. There are 16 residues in the CDR3. Germline lookup yields CDR1 SGHRS and CDR2 YFSETQ. The DNA for the CDR3 is TGCGCCAGCAGCCCACAGTCGGTCAAGAACACCGGGGAGCTGTTTTTT. Translation: CASSPQSVKNTGELFF.

This clonotype was picked up a small number of times. The CDR3 sequence is CATSRDPGDLETQYF. Here the CDR3 DNA reads TGTGCCACCAGCAGAGATCCGGGGGACCTAGAGACCCAGTACTTC. This rearrangement joins TRBV15 to TRBJ2-5, with a weak D call TRBD2 (6 bases). Germline V CDR1 and CDR2: LNHNV, YYDKDF (reference sequence). The CDR3 has 15 residues. Deletions cut 0 bases from V and 4 bases from J, with 12 bases between.

This clonotype was observed a few times. The chain has TRBV19 and TRBJ2-2; 7 bases fit TRBD1. Germline assignment: CDR1 LNHDA and CDR2 SQIVND (reference sequence). V gave up 1 base and J gave up 4 bases; unmatched junction bases: 6. CDR3 length: 16 amino acids. In DNA form, the CDR3 reads TGTGCCAGTAGTATAGCGGGGACAGCGCCCACCGGGGAGCTGTTTTTT. Protein product: CASSIAGTAPTGELFF.

This chain links TRBV11-1 with TRBJ2-1; 11 nucleotides agree with TRBD2. The CDR3 is 18 residues long. CDR1 is SGHAT, CDR2 FQDESV, per germline (reference sequence). Losses at the gene ends were 7 bases for V and 3 bases for J; bases not matched to a gene: 14. CDR3 protein: CASTNPRGTSGDYNEQFF. The CDR3 DNA is TGTGCCAGCACCAACCCCCGGGGGACTAGCGGAGACTACAATGAGCAGTTCTTC.

This clonotype came up a few times. The chain joins TRBV20-1 to TRBJ2-5; no reliable D call. Germline V gene data show CDR1 as DFQATT and CDR2 as SNEGSKA (reference sequence). There are 14 residues in the CDR3. Trimming removed 2 bases at V and 0 bases at J, with 10 bases between. The CDR3 DNA sequence: TGCAGTGCTAGACAGCAAAGATACCAAGAGACCCAGTACTTC. Translation: CSARQQRYQETQYF.

Only a few counts were recorded for this clonotype. The CDR3 sequence: CASSQRSGSSTDTQYF. CDR3 in DNA: TGCGCCAGCAGCCAAAGGTCAGGATCCAGCACAGATACGCAGTATTTT. The J gene is TRBJ2-3, the V gene TRBV4-3; D remains ambiguous. V lost 2 bases and J 0 bases, leaving 12 bases between the germline ends. The CDR3 has 16 amino acids. CDR1 LGHNA and CDR2 YSLEER come from the germline V gene.

The chain combines TRBV5-4 with TRBJ2-3, with 8 bases lining up with TRBD1. The germline V gene has CDR1 SGHNT and CDR2 YYREEE (reference sequence). V lost 1 base, J lost 2 bases, and 3 bases stayed unmatched. This CDR3 has 15 residues. CDR3 sequence (DNA): TGTGCCAGCAGCTTGACAGGGGGAACCACAGATACGCAGTATTTT. It codes for CASSLTGGTTDTQYF.

This clonotype has just a few counts. The rearrangement links TRBV7-8 to TRBJ2-1, with TRBD2 matching 8 bases. The CDR3 sequence is 15 residues long. Germline V gene sequence: CDR1 SGHVS, CDR2 FQNEAQ. J lost 4 bases, V lost 5 bases, and 7 bases had no gene match. In DNA, the CDR3 is TGTGCCAGCAGCCCGCGGGGGGCGAGGTACAATGAGCAGTTCTTC. Its translation is CASSPRGARYNEQFF.

The chain links TRBV18 to TRBJ2-6; weak D call: TRBD1 (6 bases). The germline V gene encodes CDR1 KGHSH and CDR2 LQKENI. Trimming pared 3 bases from V and 1 base from J, leaving 25 bases between. The CDR3 has 21 residues. CDR3 sequence reads: CASSPPQGFSTTRSGANVLTF. Written as DNA, the CDR3 is TGTGCCAGCTCACCCCCCCAGGGGTTCAGTACCACTCGTTCTGGGGCCAACGTCCTGACTTTC.

This clonotype was recorded a few times. The genes are TRBV4-3 and TRBJ1-2, with no clear D. The CDR3 sequence is 15 residues long. Germline V gives CDR1 LGHNA, CDR2 YSLEER. With 1 base removed from V and 1 base from J, the gap between germline ends came to 10 bases. The CDR3 spells CASSQGWGDNYGYTF. For the CDR3, the DNA is TGCGCCAGCAGCCAAGGTTGGGGAGATAACTATGGCTACACCTTC.

CDR3 in DNA: TGTGCCAGCAGCTCAGAAGGGACAGGGAGGAGTGAAGCTTTCTTT. As protein: CASSSEGTGRSEAFF. The V gene is TRBV13, the J gene TRBJ1-1, with TRBD1 matching 9 bases. V was pared by 4 bases and J by 7 bases, with 10 bases of the junction left unmatched. This CDR3 is 15 amino acids long. Germline CDR1 PRHDT, CDR2 FYEKMQ (reference sequence).

This clonotype was seen more than once but under ten times. This chain joins TRBV28 and TRBJ1-5; no firm D call. CDR1 and CDR2 from the germline V gene are MDHEN and SYDVKM. The CDR3 is 12 amino acids. Trimming took off 3 bases at V and 11 bases at J, with 11 bases between the two ends. The DNA of the CDR3 is TGTGCCAGCAGTTTGGTCGATTCAGCCCAGCATTTT. This encodes CASSLVDSAQHF.

Many counts were recorded for this clonotype. V is TRBV6-5 and J is TRBJ2-3; D is undetermined. Germline-derived CDR1 and CDR2 are MNHEY and SVGAGI. The CDR3 has 16 amino acids. Trimming took off 4 bases at V and 1 base at J, with 15 bases between the two ends. The CDR3 coding sequence is TGTGCCAGCAGTTCCGTGATAATAGGTGGCACAGATACGCAGTATTTT. Translated, it gives CASSSVIIGGTDTQYF.

Of note for this clonotype: A much larger clone differs from this one at a single base, so this may be a read error. V gene TRBV3-1 combines with J gene TRBJ2-2; no reliable D call. Trimming pared 0 bases from V and 8 bases from J, leaving 1 base between. CDR1 and CDR2 (germline): LGHDT, YNNKEL (reference sequence). The length of the CDR3 is 11 residues. This CDR3 is CASSQEGELFF. In nucleotides, the CDR3 is TGTGCCAGCAGCCAAGAAGGGGAGCTGTTTTTT.

The chain combines TRBV6-5 with TRBJ1-4; 10 bases align to TRBD1. CDR3 length: 18 amino acids. CDR1 and CDR2 from the germline V gene are MNHEY and SVGAGI. V was clipped by 2 bases and J by 4 bases; unmatched bases: 10. The CDR3 here is CASSYEDRGVRGNEKLFF. CDR3 DNA sequence: TGTGCCAGCAGTTACGAGGACAGGGGGGTGCGGGGTAATGAAAAACTGTTTTTT.

This clonotype was recorded at least ten times. The chain recombines TRBV28 with TRBJ2-1, with 10 bases identical to TRBD2. The CDR3 has 15 amino acids. CDR1 and CDR2 from the germline V gene are MDHEN and SYDVKM. J gave up 8 bases and V 8 bases, and 12 bases lay outside the gene matches. DNA for the CDR3: TGTGCCAGCTTTCCCCCTAGCGGGAGTGGGCATGAGCAGTTCTTC. This translates into CASFPPSGSGHEQFF.

The V call is TRBV4-2, the J call TRBJ2-7, with TRBD1 matching over 9 bases. V lost 5 bases to trimming and J lost 6 bases; unmatched junction nucleotides: 8. CDR1 is LGHNA, CDR2 YNFKEQ, per germline. The CDR3 is 14 amino acids. This CDR3 reads CASSYRTGAAEQYF. The DNA of the CDR3 is TGTGCCAGCAGCTACCGGACAGGGGCGGCCGAGCAGTACTTC.

V gene TRBV7-9 combines with J gene TRBJ1-1; D uncertain. The CDR3 consists of 15 residues. Trimming took off 1 base at V and 4 bases at J, with 13 bases between the two ends. CDR1 SEHNR and CDR2 FQNEAQ come from the germline V gene (reference sequence). CDR3 nucleotides: TGTGCCAGCAGCTTAGGCCCTGGCAGTACCACTGAAGCTTTCTTT. Translating it yields CASSLGPGSTTEAFF.

This clonotype was observed a few times. The rearrangement links TRBV7-9 to TRBJ2-7, with D perhaps being TRBD1 or TRBD2 (6 bases each). V was trimmed by 0 bases and J by 9 bases, leaving 18 bases between them. This CDR3 spans 15 amino acids. In germline, CDR1 is SEHNR, CDR2 FQNEAQ (reference sequence). CDR3 residues: CASSLAGGPLGGQYF. In DNA, the CDR3 is TGTGCCAGCAGCTTAGCGGGGGGCCCCCTGGGCGGGCAGTACTTC. The variable domain in full, completed from reference TRBV7-9 and TRBJ2-7, reads DTGVSQNPRHKITKRGQNVTFRCDPISEHNRLYWYRQTLGQGPEFLTYFQNEAQLEKSRLLSDRFSAERPKGSFSTLEIQRTEQGDSAMYLCASSLAGGPLGGQYFGPGTRLTVT.

The rearrangement links TRBV15 to TRBJ1-5; D remains unclear. The CDR3 sequence is 15 residues long. Germline CDR1 is LNHNV and CDR2 is YYDKDF (reference sequence). The germline V and J ends were trimmed by 1 base and 0 bases, with 7 bases remaining between them. The CDR3 DNA follows: TGTGCCACCAGCAGAGGCGGGGATAGCAATCAGCCCCAGCATTTT. Protein sequence: CATSRGGDSNQPQHF.

This clonotype has just a few counts. The gene calls are TRBV14 and TRBJ2-2; the D gene is possibly TRBD2 (5 bases). Looked up from germline, CDR1 is SGHDN and CDR2 is FVKESK. This CDR3 region has 17 residues. Trimming removed 0 bases at V and 3 bases at J, with 14 bases between. The CDR3 spells CASSQDSSPGYTGELFF. The CDR3 DNA reads as TGTGCCAGCAGCCAAGATTCTTCACCGGGGTACACCGGGGAGCTGTTTTTT.

V gene TRBV19 combines with J gene TRBJ1-5; possible D gene TRBD1, 6 bases. Trimming removed 6 bases from V and 2 bases from J, with 14 bases in between. This CDR3 comprises 15 residues. The germline V gene encodes CDR1 LNHDA and CDR2 SQIVND (reference sequence). DNA of the CDR3: TGTGCCAGTAGGGAACACAGGGATGGCAATCAGCCCCAGCATTTT. Protein sequence: CASREHRDGNQPQHF.